This T cell receptor (beta chain) is from a study of blood T cell repertoires in COVID-19. Libraries were prepared by immunoSEQ multiplex PCR; TCRdb keeps only in-frame clonotypes and omits some of them. The sample has some 350,000 clones; about 87% are singletons. Trimming cost V 2 bases and J 1 base, with 11 bases left between them. CDR3 length: 15 amino acids. Germline CDR1 and CDR2: MNHNS and SASEGT. This TCR was recovered from a man aged 30-40 years who had recovered from COVID-19. Specimen: PBMCs or T cells enriched from blood (not recorded which). The rearrangement links TRBV6-1 to TRBJ1-2, with D perhaps matching TRBD1 (6 bases). The CDR3 DNA follows: TGTGCCAGCAGTGAACACAGGGACCTTAACTATGGCTACACCTTC. It specifies CASSEHRDLNYGYTF.